These T cell receptor beta chains were read from a single sample in a study of cytomegalovirus exposure and HLA in healthy donors. Sequencing was performed with immunoSEQ multiplex PCR; in TCRdb, only in-frame clones are kept and a portion is missing. The sample includes 200,000 to 250,000 clones, 65% to 80% of them seen just once. Sequenced: PBMCs. The receptors stem from a man aged 45-65 years in good health and CMV-seronegative. CDR3s include the opening cysteine and the closing phenylalanine or tryptophan. D genes are given only for firm matches. Size tells how often a clone was seen (once, few, many) or the class of an expanded clone, and some rows leave it out.

TRBV7-6,TRBJ2-3,NA,TRBD2,CASSLYPGSGFTDTQYF,TGTGCCAGCAGCTTATACCCGGGTAGCGGGTTCACAGATACGCAGTATTTT
TRBV7-2,TRBJ2-7,few,NA,CASSRYGTLNYEQYF,TGTGCCAGCAGCAGATACGGGACTCTGAACTACGAGCAGTACTTC
TRBV5-1,TRBJ2-5,NA,NA,CASSLVGGGKETQYF,TGCGCCAGCAGCTTGGTTGGGGGCGGAAAAGAGACCCAGTACTTC
TRBV6-1,TRBJ2-5,NA,NA,CASELQGQETQYF,TGTGCCAGCGAATTACAGGGTCAAGAGACCCAGTACTTC
TRBV4-1,TRBJ2-2,NA,NA,CASSNLGGELFF,TGCGCCAGCAGTAATCTAGGCGGGGAGCTGTTTTTT
TRBV29-1,TRBJ2-3,few,NA,CSSHSGQRGDTQYF,TGCAGCTCCCATAGCGGCCAACGCGGGGATACGCAGTATTTT
TRBV9,TRBJ1-2,NA,TRBD1,CASRDRNGYTF,TGTGCCAGCAGGGACAGGAATGGCTACACCTTC
TRBV27,TRBJ1-5,NA,NA,CASSGILGSQPQHF,TGTGCCAGCAGTGGAATCCTAGGGAGTCAGCCCCAGCATTTT
TRBV5-1,TRBJ2-3,NA,NA,CASSVRVSDTQYF,TGCGCCAGCAGCGTCCGAGTGTCGGATACGCAGTATTTT
TRBV19,TRBJ1-4,NA,TRBD1,CASSFTTGSFEKLFF,TGTGCCAGTAGCTTTACGACAGGGTCATTCGAAAAACTGTTTTTT
TRBV29-1,TRBJ2-1,once,TRBD1,CSVGTDYNEQFF,TGCAGCGTCGGGACAGACTACAATGAGCAGTTCTTC
TRBV7-9,TRBJ2-5,NA,TRBD1,CASSFRGTVLQETQYF,TGTGCCAGCAGCTTTAGGGGGACAGTCCTCCAAGAGACCCAGTACTTC
TRBV28,TRBJ1-2,NA,NA,CASRQGAALKGYTF,TGTGCCAGCAGACAGGGAGCGGCTCTCAAGGGCTACACCTTC
TRBV6-5,TRBJ1-5,once,TRBD1,CASRRGTGGQPQHF,TGTGCCAGCAGACGCGGGACAGGGGGACAGCCCCAGCATTTT
TRBV7-3,TRBJ2-7,NA,NA,CASSLRPRDYEQYF,TGTGCCAGCAGCTTAAGACCCAGGGACTACGAGCAGTACTTC
TRBV6-6,TRBJ1-5,NA,NA,CASRTGRLRGQPQHF,TGTGCCAGCAGAACGGGCCGCCTCCGGGGACAGCCCCAGCATTTT
TRBV5-4,TRBJ2-1,NA,TRBD1,CASSPGGDSHNEQFF,TGTGCCAGCAGCCCCGGTGGGGACAGTCACAATGAGCAGTTCTTC
TRBV27,TRBJ2-1,NA,NA,CASSFPGSYNEQFF,TGTGCCAGCAGTTTTCCCGGTTCCTACAATGAGCAGTTCTTC
TRBV6-6,TRBJ2-2,NA,TRBD1,CASSLRTGGPGELFF,TGTGCCAGCAGTCTTCGGACAGGGGGTCCCGGGGAGCTGTTTTTT
TRBV2,TRBJ2-7,NA,NA,CASSPLIGEQYF,TGTGCCAGCAGTCCTTTGATCGGGGAGCAGTACTTC
TRBV4-2,TRBJ2-5,NA,NA,CASSQEGGETQYF,TGTGCCAGCAGCCAAGAAGGGGGAGAGACCCAGTACTTC
TRBV2,TRBJ1-3,NA,NA,CASSLGGVDSGNTIYF,TGTGCCAGCAGCCTGGGAGGGGTGGACTCTGGAAACACCATATATTTT
TRBV4-1,TRBJ2-1,NA,TRBD2,CASSLATSGSTEQFF,TGCGCCAGCAGCCTAGCGACTAGCGGGAGCACTGAGCAGTTCTTC
TRBV11-2,TRBJ2-3,NA,TRBD2,CASSWGTRRGDTQYF,TGTGCCAGCAGCTGGGGGACTAGACGGGGAGATACGCAGTATTTT
TRBV4-2,TRBJ2-7,NA,NA,CASSAQGYEQYF,TGTGCCAGCAGCGCACAGGGATACGAGCAGTACTTC
TRBV11-2,TRBJ2-2,NA,TRBD2,CASRSTSGSTGELFF,TGTGCCAGCAGATCTACTAGCGGATCTACCGGGGAGCTGTTTTTT
TRBV5-1,TRBJ1-1,NA,NA,CASSLDLSNTEAFF,TGCGCCAGCAGCTTGGATCTCAGTAACACTGAAGCTTTCTTT
TRBV6-1,TRBJ1-1,NA,TRBD1,CASSEGPGTAQEAFF,TGTGCCAGCAGTGAAGGCCCGGGGACAGCACAAGAAGCTTTCTTT
TRBV5-1,TRBJ1-6,NA,TRBD1,CASSLGPRTGTSPLHF,TGCGCCAGCAGCTTGGGTCCAAGGACAGGGACCTCACCCCTCCACTTT
TRBV27,TRBJ2-3,NA,TRBD2,CASTSGRSTDTQYF,TGTGCCAGCACTAGCGGGAGGAGTACAGATACGCAGTATTTT
TRBV10-3,TRBJ1-2,NA,NA,CAISGQKDGYTF,TGTGCCATCAGCGGACAGAAGGATGGCTACACCTTC
TRBV5-1,TRBJ2-2,NA,NA,CASNRDFDTGELFF,TGCGCCAGCAACCGGGACTTCGACACCGGGGAGCTGTTTTTT
TRBV7-2,TRBJ2-7,NA,NA,CASSLGPRRDSRGFEQYF,TGTGCCAGCAGCCTAGGACCGCGGCGGGATTCAAGGGGATTCGAGCAGTACTTC
TRBV28,TRBJ2-7,NA,NA,CASSTWDTTYEQYF,TGTGCCAGCAGTACGTGGGACACCACCTACGAGCAGTACTTC
TRBV11-1,TRBJ1-1,few,NA,CASSLGWGAEAFF,TGTGCCAGCAGCTTAGGTTGGGGGGCTGAAGCTTTCTTT
TRBV28,TRBJ2-2,NA,NA,CASSMIRGSGELFF,TGTGCCAGCAGTATGATAAGGGGCTCCGGGGAGCTGTTTTTT
TRBV4-2,TRBJ1-1,NA,TRBD1,CASSRGWTGHEAFF,TGTGCCAGCAGCCGCGGTTGGACAGGACATGAAGCTTTCTTT
TRBV5-1,TRBJ2-3,once,TRBD2,CASSLALAGSVSTDTQYF,TGCGCCAGCAGCTTGGCGCTAGCGGGAAGCGTGAGCACAGATACGCAGTATTTT
TRBV29-1,TRBJ2-3,NA,NA,CSATGSTDTQYF,TGCAGCGCCACGGGGAGCACAGATACGCAGTATTTT